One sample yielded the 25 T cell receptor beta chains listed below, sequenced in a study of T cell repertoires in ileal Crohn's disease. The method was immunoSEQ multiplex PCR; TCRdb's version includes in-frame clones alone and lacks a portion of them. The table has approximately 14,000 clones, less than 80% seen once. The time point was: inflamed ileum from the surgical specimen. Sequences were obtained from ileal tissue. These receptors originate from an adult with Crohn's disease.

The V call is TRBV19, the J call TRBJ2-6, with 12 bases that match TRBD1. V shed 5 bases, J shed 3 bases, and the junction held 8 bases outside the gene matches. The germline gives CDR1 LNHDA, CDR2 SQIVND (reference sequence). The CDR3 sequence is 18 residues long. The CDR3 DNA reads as TGTGCCAGTAGTGCGGGACAGGGGGCAGGAGATGGGGCCAACGTCCTGACTTTC. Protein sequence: CASSAGQGAGDGANVLTF. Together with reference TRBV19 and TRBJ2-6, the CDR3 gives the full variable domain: DGGITQSPKYLFRKEGQNVTLSCEQNLNHDAMYWYRQDPGQGLRLIYYSQIVNDFQKGDIAEGYSVSREKKESFPLTVTSAQKNPTAFYLCASSAGQGAGDGANVLTFGAGSRLTVL.

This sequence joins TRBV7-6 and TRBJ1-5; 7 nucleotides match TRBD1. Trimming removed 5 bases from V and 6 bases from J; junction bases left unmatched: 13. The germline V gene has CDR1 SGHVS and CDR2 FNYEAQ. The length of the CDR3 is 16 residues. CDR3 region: CASSASEKGAGQPQHF. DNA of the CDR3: TGTGCCAGCAGCGCCTCGGAAAAGGGGGCCGGTCAGCCCCAGCATTTT.

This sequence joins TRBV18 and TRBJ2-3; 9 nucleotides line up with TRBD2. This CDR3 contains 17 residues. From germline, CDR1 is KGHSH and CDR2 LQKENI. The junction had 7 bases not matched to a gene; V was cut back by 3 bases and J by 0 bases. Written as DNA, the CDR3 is TGTGCCAGCTCACCGGTTAGCCTAGCGGGGAGCACAGATACGCAGTATTTT. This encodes CASSPVSLAGSTDTQYF.

The CDR3 DNA reads as TGTGCAGCAGCGGGGGCCCTTGGCACAGATACGCAGTATTTT. Translation gives CAAAGALGTDTQYF. This rearrangement joins TRBV6-5 to TRBJ2-3, with 8 positions matching TRBD2. There are 14 residues in the CDR3. Germline lookup yields CDR1 MNHEY and CDR2 SVGAGI.

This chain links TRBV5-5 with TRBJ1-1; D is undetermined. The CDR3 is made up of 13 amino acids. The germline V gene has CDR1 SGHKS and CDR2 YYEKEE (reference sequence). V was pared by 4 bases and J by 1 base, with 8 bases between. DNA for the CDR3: TGTGCCAGCAGCCAGACACCGAACACTGAAGCTTTCTTT. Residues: CASSQTPNTEAFF.

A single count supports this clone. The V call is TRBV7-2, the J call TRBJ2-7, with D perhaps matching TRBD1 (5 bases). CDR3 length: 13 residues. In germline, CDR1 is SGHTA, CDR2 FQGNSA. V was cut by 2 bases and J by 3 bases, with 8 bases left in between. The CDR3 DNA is TGTGCCAGCAGCTTAACAGGCCTCTACGAGCAGTACTTC. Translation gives CASSLTGLYEQYF.

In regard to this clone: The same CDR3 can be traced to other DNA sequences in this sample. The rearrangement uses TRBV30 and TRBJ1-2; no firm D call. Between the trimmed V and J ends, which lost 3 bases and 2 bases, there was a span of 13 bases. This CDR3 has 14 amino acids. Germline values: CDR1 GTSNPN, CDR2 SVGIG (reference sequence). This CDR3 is CAWSILGRNYGYTF. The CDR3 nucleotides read TGTGCCTGGAGCATACTGGGCAGAAACTATGGCTACACCTTC.

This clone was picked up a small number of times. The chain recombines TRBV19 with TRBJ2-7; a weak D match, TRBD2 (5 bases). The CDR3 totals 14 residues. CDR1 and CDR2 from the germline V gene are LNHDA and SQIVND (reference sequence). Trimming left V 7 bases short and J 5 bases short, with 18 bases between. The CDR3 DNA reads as TGTGCCAGTATGCCGACCGTCCTCGGGAACGAGCAGTACTTC. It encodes CASMPTVLGNEQYF.

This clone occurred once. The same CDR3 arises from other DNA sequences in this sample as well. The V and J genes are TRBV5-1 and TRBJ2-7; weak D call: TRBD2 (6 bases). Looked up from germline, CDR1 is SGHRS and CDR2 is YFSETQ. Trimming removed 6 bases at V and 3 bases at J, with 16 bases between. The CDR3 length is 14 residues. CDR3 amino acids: CASNLSPEGYEQYF. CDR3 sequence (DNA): TGCGCCAGCAATCTAAGTCCGGAGGGCTACGAGCAGTACTTC.

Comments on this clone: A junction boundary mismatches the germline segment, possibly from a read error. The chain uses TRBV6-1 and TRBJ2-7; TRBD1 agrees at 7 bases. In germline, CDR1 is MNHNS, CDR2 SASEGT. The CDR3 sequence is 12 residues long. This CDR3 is CASSEVLWGQNF. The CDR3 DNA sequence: TGTGCCAGCAGTGAAGTATTGTGGGGACAGAACTTC.

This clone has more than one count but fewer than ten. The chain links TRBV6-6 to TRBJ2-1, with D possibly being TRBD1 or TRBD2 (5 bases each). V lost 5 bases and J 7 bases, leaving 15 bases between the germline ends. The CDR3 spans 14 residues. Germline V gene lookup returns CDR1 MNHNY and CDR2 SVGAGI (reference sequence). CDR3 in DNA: TGTGCCAGCAGTCAATTTCAGGGACCGAATGAGCAGTTCTTC. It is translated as CASSQFQGPNEQFF.

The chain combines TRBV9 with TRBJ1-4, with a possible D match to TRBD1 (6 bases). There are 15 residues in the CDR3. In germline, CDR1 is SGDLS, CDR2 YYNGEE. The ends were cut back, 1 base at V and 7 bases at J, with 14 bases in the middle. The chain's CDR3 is CASSVFRGVGEKLFF. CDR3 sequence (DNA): TGTGCCAGCAGCGTATTTAGGGGGGTTGGTGAAAAACTGTTTTTT.

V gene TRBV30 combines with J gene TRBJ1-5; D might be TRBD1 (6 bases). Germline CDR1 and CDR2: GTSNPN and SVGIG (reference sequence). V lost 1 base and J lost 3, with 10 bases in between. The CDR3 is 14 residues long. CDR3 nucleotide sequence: TGTGCCTGGAGTGGGGGGGCCCTCAATCAGCCCCAGCATTTT. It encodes CAWSGGALNQPQHF.

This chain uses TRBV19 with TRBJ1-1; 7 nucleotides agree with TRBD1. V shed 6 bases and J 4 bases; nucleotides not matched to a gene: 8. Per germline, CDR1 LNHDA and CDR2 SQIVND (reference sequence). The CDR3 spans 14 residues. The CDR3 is CASRTDRVSTEAFF. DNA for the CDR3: TGTGCCAGTAGGACAGACAGGGTGAGCACTGAAGCTTTCTTT.

CDR3 sequence (DNA): TGTGCCAGCAGCCTTTTCGAGCAGTTCTTC. This gives the protein CASSLFEQFF. The J gene is TRBJ2-1, the V gene TRBV7-9; D is undetermined. The CDR3 has 10 amino acids. V lost 5 bases, J lost 10 bases, and 6 bases lay in between. Germline assignment: CDR1 SEHNR and CDR2 FQNEAQ (reference sequence).

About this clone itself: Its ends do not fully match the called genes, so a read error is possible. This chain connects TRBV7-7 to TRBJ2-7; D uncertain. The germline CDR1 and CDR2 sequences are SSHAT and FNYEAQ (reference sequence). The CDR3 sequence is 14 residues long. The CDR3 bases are TGTGCTAGCAGCTTAGATGTGAACTCCTACGAGCAGTACTTC. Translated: CASSLDVNSYEQYF.

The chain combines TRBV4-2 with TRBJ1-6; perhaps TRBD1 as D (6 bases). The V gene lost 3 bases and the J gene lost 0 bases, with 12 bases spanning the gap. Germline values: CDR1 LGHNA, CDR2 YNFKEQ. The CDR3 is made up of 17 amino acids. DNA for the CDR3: TGTGCCAGCAGCCAGGGGGCGGGGAGCTCCTATAATTCACCCCTCCACTTT. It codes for CASSQGAGSSYNSPLHF.

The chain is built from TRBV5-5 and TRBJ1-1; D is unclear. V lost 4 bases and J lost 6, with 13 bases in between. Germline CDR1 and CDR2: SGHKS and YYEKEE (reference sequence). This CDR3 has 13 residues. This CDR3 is CASSVGPSAEAFF. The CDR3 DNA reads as TGTGCCAGCAGCGTAGGACCGTCAGCTGAAGCTTTCTTT.

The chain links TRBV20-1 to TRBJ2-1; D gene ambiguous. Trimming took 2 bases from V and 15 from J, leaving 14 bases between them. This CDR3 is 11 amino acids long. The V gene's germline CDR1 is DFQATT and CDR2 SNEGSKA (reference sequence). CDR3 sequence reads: CSARTGHGPFF. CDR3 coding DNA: TGCAGTGCTAGAACGGGCCACGGCCCGTTCTTC.

The CDR3 DNA is TGTGCCAGCACCTTGGCTAGGGTGTTAACCTACGAGCAGTACTTC. It is translated as CASTLARVLTYEQYF. The chain carries TRBV7-9 and TRBJ2-7; D gene uncertain. Germline V gives CDR1 SEHNR, CDR2 FQNEAQ (reference sequence). This CDR3 has 15 amino acids. V gave up 7 bases and J gave up 2 bases, with 18 bases separating them. The full variable domain, in which reference TRBV7-9 and TRBJ2-7 provide the parts outside the CDR3, is DTGVSQNPRHKITKRGQNVTFRCDPISEHNRLYWYRQTLGQGPEFLTYFQNEAQLEKSRLLSDRFSAERPKGSFSTLEIQRTEQGDSAMYLCASTLARVLTYEQYFGPGTRLTVT.

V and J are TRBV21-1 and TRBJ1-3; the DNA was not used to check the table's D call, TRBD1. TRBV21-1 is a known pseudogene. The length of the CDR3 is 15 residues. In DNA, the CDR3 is TGTGCCAGCAGCAAATCCCAGGGCTCTGGAAACACCATATATTTT. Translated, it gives CASSKSQGSGNTIYF.

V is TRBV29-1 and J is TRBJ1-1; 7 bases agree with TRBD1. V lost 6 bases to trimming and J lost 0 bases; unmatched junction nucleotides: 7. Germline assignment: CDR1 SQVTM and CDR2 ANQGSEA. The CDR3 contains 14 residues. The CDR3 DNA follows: TGCAGCGTGCAGGGACAGAACATGAACACTGAAGCTTTCTTT. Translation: CSVQGQNMNTEAFF.

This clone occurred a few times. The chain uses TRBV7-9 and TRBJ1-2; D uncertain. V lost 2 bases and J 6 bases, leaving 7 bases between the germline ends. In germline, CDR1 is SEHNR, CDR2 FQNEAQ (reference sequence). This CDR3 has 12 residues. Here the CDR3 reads CASSLSRDGYTF. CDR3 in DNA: TGTGCCAGCAGCTTATCTCGAGATGGCTACACCTTC.

The CDR3 loop is CASSGRGQRSTYEQYF. The CDR3 DNA sequence: TGTGCCAGCAGCGGGAGGGGACAGCGATCAACCTACGAGCAGTACTTC. The genes are TRBV5-4 and TRBJ2-7; D could derive from TRBD1 or TRBD2 (7 bases each). CDR1 is SGHNT, CDR2 YYREEE, per germline (reference sequence). This CDR3 has 16 amino acids. Trimming took 4 bases from V and 2 from J, leaving 19 bases between them.

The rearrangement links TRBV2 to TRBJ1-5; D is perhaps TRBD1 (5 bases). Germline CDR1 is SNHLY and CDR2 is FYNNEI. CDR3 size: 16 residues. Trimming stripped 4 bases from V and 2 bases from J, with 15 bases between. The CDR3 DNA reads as TGTGCCAGCAGTGTGCCCCCCGGGGGAGGCAATCAGCCCCAGCATTTT. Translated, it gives CASSVPPGGGNQPQHF.